This T cell receptor beta chain originates from a study of blood T cell repertoires in COVID-19. Whole-study context: Donors in the United States, Italy and Spain gave samples during acute or convalescent COVID-19. T cells, B-cell-depleted T cells, or PBMCs provided the cDNA or gDNA that served as material.

The cohort comprised adults aged about 18 to 100 years residing in around 25 US areas. Cohort assignment relied on participant-reported clinical history. Profiled with immunoSEQ multiplex PCR; TCRdb holds only in-frame clones, not every one. The data show around 450,000 clones, nearly 90% seen once. The ends lost 1 base at V and 6 bases at J; junction bases unmatched: 6. Germline-derived CDR1 and CDR2 are SGHAT and FQNNGV. CDR3 size: 15 residues. V is TRBV11-2 and J is TRBJ2-1; 7 positions agree with TRBD1. The specimen was PBMCs or T cells enriched from blood (not recorded which). The source of this sequence is a woman between 18 and 29 years old with acute COVID-19. The CDR3 bases are TGTGCCAGCAGCTTAGCGCGCAGGGGGATCAATGAGCAGTTCTTC. Translating it yields CASSLARRGINEQFF.